This TCR beta chain originates from a study of CD8+CD57+ T cells in acquired aplastic anemia. Turning to the study itself: Across the sorted CD4+ and CD8+ cells, DNA amounts averaged around 3.2 ug. Study observations and caveats: Patients and healthy controls showed no significant CD8+ Simpson's diversity difference.

TCR beta VDJ combinations and CDR3 sequences were profiled from genomic DNA. MiXCR was run by TCRdb on the reads, yielding one entry per CDR3 protein. The data hold more than 95,000 distinct CDR3 sequences, with about two fifths observed a single time. This clonotype was detected many times. Its matching antigen is unknown. Before being chosen for sequencing, patients had shown CD8+CD57+ cell expansion by flow cytometry. Severe acquired aplastic anemia was the diagnosis recorded for all patients. Therapy had not been given to patients before blood sampling. Trimming removed 0 bases from V and 0 bases from J; junction bases left unmatched: 10. Germline values: CDR1 SGDLS, CDR2 YYNGEE. CDR3 size: 19 residues.

Sequencing input: sorted CD4+, CD8+, or CD8+CD57+ T cells (not recorded which) from PBMCs. The source is a human donor with aplastic anemia. The chain combines TRBV9 with TRBJ2-1, with TRBD2 matching 9 bases. DNA for the CDR3: TGTGCCAGCAGCGTAGCTAGCGGGGCGATAAAGAGCTCCTACAATGAGCAGTTCTTC. Translating gives CASSVASGAIKSSYNEQFF. Full variable domain (rest looked up from reference TRBV9 and TRBJ2-1): DSGVTQTPKHLITATGQRVTLRCSPRSGDLSVYWYQQSLDQGLQFLIQYYNGEERAKGNILERFSAQQFPDLHSELNLSSLELGDSALYFCASSVASGAIKSSYNEQFFGPGTRLTVL.